Below, 19 T cell receptor beta chains from the same sample are listed, as sequenced in a study of technical replicates of blood from a handful of donors (dated by TCRdb to about 2017). Library construction relied on the immunoSEQ multiplex PCR assay. TCRdb retrieved this table from immuneACCESS and kept in-frame rearrangements only. Not all clones are present; in checked studies, unresolved V genes account for under half, and no reason is known for the remainder. For this sample there are tens of thousands of clones; approximately 94% appear just once. Of the sample, more than 0.2% is held by the ten largest clones. Sequenced: T cells isolated from PBMCs. The receptors come from a human donor in good health.

The genes are TRBV19 and TRBJ2-1; 9 nucleotides align to TRBD1. The CDR3 spans 16 residues. Unmatched junction bases numbered 14, after V lost 6 bases and J lost 8 bases. Germline assignment: CDR1 LNHDA and CDR2 SQIVND (reference sequence). The CDR3 region is CASRRPGQGFPYEQFF. The CDR3 coding sequence is TGTGCCAGTAGAAGACCGGGACAGGGTTTTCCCTATGAGCAGTTCTTC.

This chain uses TRBV7-9 with TRBJ1-3; unclear D gene. CDR3 size: 17 residues. Germline V gives CDR1 SEHNR, CDR2 FQNEAQ (reference sequence). Trimming cost V 2 bases and J 0 bases, with 14 bases left between them. Written as DNA, the CDR3 is TGTGCCAGCAGCTTATACTCCCCCGTGAGCTCTGGAAACACCATATATTTT. This gives the protein CASSLYSPVSSGNTIYF.

V usage is TRBV2 and J usage is TRBJ2-7; TRBD2 aligns across 9 bases. The CDR3 is 14 residues long. The J segment lost 9 bases and the V segment lost 3 bases, leaving 9 bases of the junction unmatched. CDR1 is SNHLY and CDR2 is FYNNEI in the germline V gene. The CDR3 region has the DNA TGTGCCAGCAGTGATTTGGTAGCGGGAGAGATGCAGTACTTC. This sequence encodes CASSDLVAGEMQYF.

The rearrangement joins TRBV7-9 to TRBJ1-2; D unclear. In germline, CDR1 is SEHNR, CDR2 FQNEAQ (reference sequence). The CDR3 is 17 amino acids. Trimming cost V 5 bases and J 2 bases, with 21 bases left between them. DNA for the CDR3: TGTGCCAGCAGCCCTCCCCTCTTAGCGGTCTCAAACTATGGCTACACCTTC. This gives the protein CASSPPLLAVSNYGYTF.

This clone was observed a handful of times. V gene TRBV7-3 combines with J gene TRBJ1-1; TRBD1 matches at 8 bases. Germline CDR1 reads SGHTA; CDR2 reads FQGTGA. There are 12 residues in the CDR3. J lost 7 bases, V lost 5 bases, and 3 bases had no gene match. For the CDR3, the DNA is TGTGCCAGCAGCGAAACAGGGGGTGAAGCTTTCTTT. Translation gives CASSETGGEAFF.

The V gene is TRBV15, the J gene TRBJ1-2, with D hard to call. Germline V CDR1 and CDR2: LNHNV, YYDKDF (reference sequence). The CDR3 sequence is 14 residues long. V was pared by 0 bases and J by 6 bases, with 11 bases between. CDR3 protein: CATSRDELRDGYTF. CDR3 nucleotides: TGTGCCACCAGCAGAGATGAACTGAGGGATGGCTACACCTTC.

The chain is built from TRBV9 and TRBJ2-2; 9 bases agree with TRBD1. V was clipped by 5 bases and J by 7 bases; unmatched bases: 9. CDR3 size: 15 residues. Germline CDR1 reads SGDLS; CDR2 reads YYNGEE. The chain's CDR3 is CASSQQGAFNGELFF. The CDR3 nucleotides are TGTGCCAGCAGTCAACAGGGGGCGTTTAACGGGGAGCTGTTTTTT.

CDR3 DNA sequence: TGTGCCAGCACTAGGACAGACTCCTACGAGCAGTACTTC. This sequence encodes CASTRTDSYEQYF. This chain uses TRBV6-6 with TRBJ2-7; D is possibly TRBD1 (6 bases). Germline loops: CDR1 MNHNY, CDR2 SVGAGI (reference sequence). V was trimmed by 7 bases and J by 0 bases, leaving 10 bases between them. The CDR3 sequence is 13 residues long.

The chain carries TRBV28 and TRBJ2-1; 7 bases align to TRBD1. In germline, CDR1 is MDHEN, CDR2 SYDVKM. The CDR3 extends over 14 amino acids. The J segment lost 5 bases and the V segment lost 1 base, leaving 2 bases of the junction unmatched. CDR3 region: CASSLYRGDNEQFF. In DNA form, the CDR3 reads TGTGCCAGCAGTTTATACAGGGGTGACAATGAGCAGTTCTTC.

The chain links TRBV4-1 to TRBJ1-2; no definite D call. The CDR3 has 19 amino acids. CDR1 and CDR2 (germline): MGHRA, YSYEKL. The germline V and J ends were trimmed by 1 base and 4 bases, with 25 bases remaining between them. The CDR3 region is CASSQVLVSRGRLGYGYTF. DNA for the CDR3: TGCGCCAGCAGCCAAGTTTTGGTTTCTCGGGGAAGGTTGGGCTATGGCTACACCTTC.

The chain carries TRBV7-2 and TRBJ2-5; D is undetermined. The CDR3 is 17 residues long. The V gene lost 1 base and the J gene lost 5 bases, with 20 bases spanning the gap. The germline V gene has CDR1 SGHTA and CDR2 FQGNSA. CDR3 DNA sequence: TGTGCCAGCAGCTTAGGGTCCAACCCTAGTAGGTCGGAGACCCAGTACTTC. The encoded protein is CASSLGSNPSRSETQYF.

This chain connects TRBV18 to TRBJ1-2; 10 nucleotides match TRBD1. In germline, CDR1 is KGHSH, CDR2 LQKENI. The length of the CDR3 is 12 residues. The ends lost 8 bases at V and 7 bases at J; junction bases unmatched: 4. The CDR3 DNA reads TGTGCCAGCCCGGACAGGGGGTCTGGCTACACCTTC. It translates to CASPDRGSGYTF.

In this sample, this clone turned up once. The chain links TRBV10-3 to TRBJ1-3, with 7 bases aligning to TRBD1. The germline V gene has CDR1 ENHRY and CDR2 SYGVKD. There are 14 residues in the CDR3. After removal of 10 bases from V and 4 bases from J, the junction contained 10 bases not matched to a gene. The CDR3 sequence: CASRQGVEGNTIYF. The CDR3 coding sequence is TGTGCCAGCCGACAGGGAGTGGAAGGAAACACCATATATTTT.

The chain carries TRBV29-1 and TRBJ2-7, with 10 bases identical to TRBD2. There are 13 residues in the CDR3. From germline, CDR1 is SQVTM and CDR2 ANQGSEA. V gave up 2 bases and J gave up 6 bases; unmatched junction bases: 4. As DNA, the CDR3 is TGCAGCGTTGAAATCGGACTAGCGGTCGAGCAGTACTTC. Residues: CSVEIGLAVEQYF.

V and J are TRBV7-9 and TRBJ1-1, with unresolved D. The CDR3 contains 14 residues. Germline-derived CDR1 and CDR2 are SEHNR and FQNEAQ (reference sequence). V was trimmed by 3 bases and J by 4 bases, leaving 12 bases between them. This chain's CDR3 is CASSFGVGGTEAFF. Here the CDR3 DNA reads TGTGCCAGCAGCTTCGGGGTTGGTGGCACTGAAGCTTTCTTT.

The J gene is TRBJ1-3, the V gene TRBV27; a weak D match, TRBD1 (6 bases). Between the trimmed V and J ends, which lost 5 bases and 4 bases, there was a span of 15 bases. The CDR3 runs 15 residues. The germline CDR1 and CDR2 sequences are MNHEY and SMNVEV (reference sequence). The CDR3 loop is CASSETGTRGNTIYF. The CDR3, as DNA: TGTGCCAGCAGTGAAACCGGGACAAGAGGAAACACCATATATTTT.

This chain connects TRBV7-9 to TRBJ1-2; D perhaps matches TRBD1 (6 bases). Germline CDR1 SEHNR, CDR2 FQNEAQ (reference sequence). The CDR3 extends over 13 amino acids. V was clipped by 3 bases and J by 6 bases, with 11 bases between them. The CDR3 region is CASSFFRQDGYTF. CDR3 nucleotide sequence: TGTGCCAGCAGCTTTTTTAGACAGGATGGCTACACCTTC.

This sequence joins TRBV6-5 and TRBJ1-1, with D tentatively TRBD1 (5 bases). The CDR3 is made up of 15 amino acids. Trimming took off 0 bases at V and 1 base at J, with 9 bases between the two ends. The germline V gene has CDR1 MNHEY and CDR2 SVGAGI. CDR3 loop: CASSYSWRGNTEAFF. In DNA, the CDR3 is TGTGCCAGCAGTTACTCGTGGAGGGGGAACACTGAAGCTTTCTTT.

The chain recombines TRBV25-1 with TRBJ1-3; TRBD1 aligns across 9 bases. Trimming took 10 bases from V and 7 from J; bases not matched to a gene: 5. CDR1 and CDR2 from the germline V gene are MGHDK and SYGVNS. The CDR3 sequence is 12 residues long. The chain's CDR3 is CATTGGENTIYF. CDR3 nucleotides: TGTGCCACCACAGGGGGCGAGAACACCATATATTTT.